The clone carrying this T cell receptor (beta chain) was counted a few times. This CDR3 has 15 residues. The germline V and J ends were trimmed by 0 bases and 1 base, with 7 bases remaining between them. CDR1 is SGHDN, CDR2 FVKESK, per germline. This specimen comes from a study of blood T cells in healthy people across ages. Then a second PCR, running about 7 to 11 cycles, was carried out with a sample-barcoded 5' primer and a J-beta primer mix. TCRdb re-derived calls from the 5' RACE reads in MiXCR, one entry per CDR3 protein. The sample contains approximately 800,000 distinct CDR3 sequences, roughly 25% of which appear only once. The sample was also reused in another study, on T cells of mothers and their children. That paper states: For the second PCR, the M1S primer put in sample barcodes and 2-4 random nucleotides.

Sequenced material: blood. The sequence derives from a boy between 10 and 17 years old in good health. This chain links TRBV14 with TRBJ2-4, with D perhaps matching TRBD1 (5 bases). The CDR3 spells CASSQDGAAKNIQYF. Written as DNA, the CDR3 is TGTGCCAGCAGCCAAGATGGGGCGGCCAAAAACATTCAGTACTTC.